Below, 17 T cell receptor beta chains from the same sample are listed, as sequenced in a study of a mutant IDH1 vaccine in newly diagnosed glioma. No cognate antigen is known for these TCRs. The assay was immunoSEQ multiplex PCR, and TCRdb's table has in-frame clones only and misses some. The sample records some 62,000 clones, 75% to 90% being singletons. Specified time point: week 47, end of study. What each vaccine dose contained was 300 ug of mutant IDH1 20-mer peptide, accompanied by topical imiquimod. The sample consisted of PBMCs, taken from a glioma patient whose treatment included an IDH1 peptide vaccine. All receptors derive from a man aged 25-45 years with glioma.

V is TRBV28 and J is TRBJ1-1, with TRBD1 identical over 7 bases. CDR3 length: 11 amino acids. Germline-derived CDR1 and CDR2 are MDHEN and SYDVKM. After removal of 5 bases from V and 8 bases from J, the junction contained 2 bases not matched to a gene. The CDR3 sequence is CASSTGQEAFF. Here the CDR3 DNA reads TGTGCCAGCAGTACGGGACAGGAAGCTTTCTTT.

The J gene is TRBJ2-7, the V gene TRBV10-2; 11 nucleotides line up with TRBD2. The CDR3 length is 14 residues. Germline values: CDR1 WSHSY, CDR2 SAAADI. V shed 7 bases and J 0 bases; nucleotides not matched to a gene: 2. CDR3 nucleotide sequence: TGCGCCAGCACTAGCGGGGGGAGCTCCTACGAGCAGTACTTC. It translates to CASTSGGSSYEQYF.

The chain links TRBV18 to TRBJ1-5; no reliable D call. The CDR3 totals 16 residues. Germline CDR1 KGHSH, CDR2 LQKENI. The V gene lost 1 base and the J gene lost 0 bases, with 10 bases spanning the gap. The CDR3 bases are TGTGCCAGCTCACCACAGATTGGGCGTAGCAATCAGCCCCAGCATTTT. This codes for CASSPQIGRSNQPQHF.

The rearrangement uses TRBV30 and TRBJ2-7; no clear D gene. The CDR3 covers 11 residues. Trimming cost V 0 bases and J 4 bases, with 4 bases left between them. Per germline, CDR1 GTSNPN and CDR2 SVGIG (reference sequence). The CDR3 region is CAWSVRYEQYF. CDR3 sequence (DNA): TGTGCCTGGAGTGTACGTTACGAGCAGTACTTC.

In its sample, this clone was seen a few times. The chain combines TRBV5-6 with TRBJ1-2, with 7 bases fitting TRBD1. After removal of 4 bases from V and 2 bases from J, the junction contained 14 bases not matched to a gene. Germline V gives CDR1 SGHDT, CDR2 YYEEEE. The CDR3 is made up of 17 amino acids. The CDR3 region is CASSSLKGAKGNYGYTF. Written as DNA, the CDR3 is TGTGCCAGCAGCAGCTTGAAGGGGGCGAAAGGGAACTATGGCTACACCTTC.

This chain connects TRBV11-2 to TRBJ2-6; unclear D gene. CDR3 length: 15 residues. In germline, CDR1 is SGHAT, CDR2 FQNNGV. The ends were cut back, 7 bases at V and 1 base at J, with 11 bases in the middle. Written as DNA, the CDR3 is TGTGCCAGCACCGTGCAGGTGTCTGGGGCCAACGTCCTGACTTTC. This codes for CASTVQVSGANVLTF.

The CDR3 DNA follows: TGTGCCAGCAGTTACTCAGGGGTAGGTCAGCCCCAGCATTTT. The encoded protein is CASSYSGVGQPQHF. V usage is TRBV6-5 and J usage is TRBJ1-5; D perhaps matches TRBD1 (5 bases). CDR1 MNHEY and CDR2 SVGAGI come from the germline V gene. V lost 0 bases and J 6 bases, leaving 9 bases between the germline ends. The length of the CDR3 is 14 residues.

This rearrangement joins TRBV5-1 to TRBJ2-1; D possibly corresponds to TRBD1 (5 bases). The CDR3 has 14 amino acids. The V gene lost 0 bases and the J gene lost 10 bases, with 14 bases spanning the gap. Germline V gives CDR1 SGHRS, CDR2 YFSETQ. The CDR3 protein is CASSLVTGIMEQFF. The CDR3 DNA reads as TGCGCCAGCAGCTTGGTCACAGGAATAATGGAGCAGTTCTTC. The variable domain in full, completed from reference TRBV5-1 and TRBJ2-1, reads KAGVTQTPRYLIKTRGQQVTLSCSPISGHRSVSWYQQTPGQGLQFLFEYFSETQRNKGNFPGRFSGRQFSNSRSEMNVSTLELGDSALYLCASSLVTGIMEQFFGPGTRLTVL.

This chain connects TRBV27 to TRBJ1-5; 7 positions agree with TRBD1. The CDR3 spans 14 residues. Trimming took 6 bases from V and 6 from J; bases not matched to a gene: 8. The V gene's germline CDR1 is MNHEY and CDR2 SMNVEV (reference sequence). In DNA, the CDR3 is TGTGCCAGCAGGAACACAGGGGCCGTTCAGCCCCAGCATTTT. Its translation: CASRNTGAVQPQHF.

The rearrangement links TRBV28 to TRBJ1-1; D gene ambiguous. The CDR3 sequence is 13 residues long. Germline CDR1 is MDHEN and CDR2 is SYDVKM. V shed 7 bases and J shed 1 base, with 10 bases lying between them. The CDR3 region has the DNA TGTGCCAGCAACCCCTTTGGGAACACTGAAGCTTTCTTT. Protein sequence: CASNPFGNTEAFF.

This clone was detected only once. The chain uses TRBV19 and TRBJ1-5; the D gene is possibly TRBD1 (5 bases). Germline CDR1 and CDR2: LNHDA and SQIVND (reference sequence). The CDR3 covers 16 residues. The V end was cut by 3 bases, the J end by 1 base, with 13 bases between. The CDR3 sequence: CASSITGGVSNQPQHF. In nucleotides, the CDR3 is TGTGCCAGTAGTATTACGGGGGGGGTCAGCAATCAGCCCCAGCATTTT.

V gene TRBV29-1 combines with J gene TRBJ2-2; D may be TRBD1 (5 bases). This CDR3 spans 11 amino acids. Germline CDR1 is SQVTM and CDR2 is ANQGSEA. V shed 5 bases and J shed 6 bases, with 7 bases lying between them. DNA for the CDR3: TGCAGCGTTTCAGGGTCCGGGGAGCTGTTTTTT. Protein sequence: CSVSGSGELFF.

This clone was detected only once. The chain employs TRBV6-1 and TRBJ1-1, with 8 bases that match TRBD1. The CDR3 extends over 14 amino acids. Germline CDR1 reads MNHNS; CDR2 reads SASEGT. Trimming removed 9 bases from V and 1 base from J; junction bases left unmatched: 7. The CDR3 loop is CASNTGTGNTEAFF. CDR3 sequence (DNA): TGTGCCAGTAATACCGGGACAGGGAACACTGAAGCTTTCTTT.

This chain links TRBV2 with TRBJ1-5; no clear D gene. The V gene's germline CDR1 is SNHLY and CDR2 FYNNEI. This CDR3 spans 15 amino acids. Trimming took 7 bases from V and 0 from J, leaving 13 bases between them. As DNA, the CDR3 is TGTGCCAGCAATCCGGACGGAGATAGCAATCAGCCCCAGCATTTT. Protein sequence: CASNPDGDSNQPQHF.

The chain couples TRBV5-1 to TRBJ1-5, with D unresolved. The CDR3 covers 13 residues. Trimming pared 2 bases from V and 0 bases from J, leaving 3 bases between. Per the germline V gene, CDR1 is SGHRS and CDR2 is YFSETQ. For the CDR3, the DNA is TGCGCCAGCAGCTTCGGTAGCAATCAGCCCCAGCATTTT. Protein: CASSFGSNQPQHF.

The rearrangement joins TRBV13 to TRBJ2-3; a possible D gene is TRBD2 (7 bases). Trimming took 8 bases from V and 1 from J, leaving 13 bases between them. The CDR3 has 14 residues. Per the germline V gene, CDR1 is PRHDT and CDR2 is FYEKMQ (reference sequence). CDR3 sequence reads: CASLSGGRTDTQYF. The CDR3, as DNA: TGTGCCAGCCTATCGGGGGGCCGCACAGATACGCAGTATTTT.

The rearrangement uses TRBV27 and TRBJ1-4; 7 positions agree with TRBD1. This CDR3 is built from 14 residues. The germline CDR1 and CDR2 sequences are MNHEY and SMNVEV (reference sequence). V was pared by 4 bases and J by 7 bases, with 6 bases of the junction left unmatched. The CDR3 bases are TGTGCCAGCAGTTGGGACAGACAAAGTGAAAAACTGTTTTTT. Amino acids: CASSWDRQSEKLFF.